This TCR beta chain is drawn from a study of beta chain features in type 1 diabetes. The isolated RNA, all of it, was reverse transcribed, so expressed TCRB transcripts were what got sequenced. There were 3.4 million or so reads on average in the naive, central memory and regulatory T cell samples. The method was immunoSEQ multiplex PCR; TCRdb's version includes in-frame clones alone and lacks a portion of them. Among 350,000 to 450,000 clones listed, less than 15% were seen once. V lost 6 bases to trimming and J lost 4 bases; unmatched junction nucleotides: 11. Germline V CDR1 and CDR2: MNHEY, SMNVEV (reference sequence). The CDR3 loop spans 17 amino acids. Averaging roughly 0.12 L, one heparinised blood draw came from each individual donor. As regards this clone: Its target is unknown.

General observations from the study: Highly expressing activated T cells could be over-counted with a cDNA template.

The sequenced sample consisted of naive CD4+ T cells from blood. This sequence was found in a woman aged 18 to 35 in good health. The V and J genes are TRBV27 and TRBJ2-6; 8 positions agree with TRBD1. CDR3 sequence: CASRMDRVRSGANVLTF. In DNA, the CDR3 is TGTGCCAGCAGGATGGACAGGGTTCGTTCAGGGGCCAACGTCCTGACTTTC.